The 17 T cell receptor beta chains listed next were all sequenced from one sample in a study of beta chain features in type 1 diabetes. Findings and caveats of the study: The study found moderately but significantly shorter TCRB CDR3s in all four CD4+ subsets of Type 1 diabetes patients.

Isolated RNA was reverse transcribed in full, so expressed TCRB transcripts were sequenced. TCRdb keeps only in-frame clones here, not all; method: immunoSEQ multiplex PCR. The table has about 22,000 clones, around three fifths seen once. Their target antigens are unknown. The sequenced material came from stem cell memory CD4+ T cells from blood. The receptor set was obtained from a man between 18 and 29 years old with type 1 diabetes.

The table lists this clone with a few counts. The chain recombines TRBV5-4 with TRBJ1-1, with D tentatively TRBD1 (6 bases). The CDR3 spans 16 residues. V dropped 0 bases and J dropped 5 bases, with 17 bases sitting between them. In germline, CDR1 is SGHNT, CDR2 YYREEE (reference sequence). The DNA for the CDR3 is TGTGCCAGCAGCTTGGCCAAACAGGGAAAGGGGACTGAAGCTTTCTTT. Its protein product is CASSLAKQGKGTEAFF.

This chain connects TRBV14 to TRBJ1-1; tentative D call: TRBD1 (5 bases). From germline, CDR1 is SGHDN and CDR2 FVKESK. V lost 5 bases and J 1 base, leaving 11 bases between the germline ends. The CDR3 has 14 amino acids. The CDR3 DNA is TGTGCCAGCAGCGGAAGACAGACGAACACTGAAGCTTTCTTT. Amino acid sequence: CASSGRQTNTEAFF.

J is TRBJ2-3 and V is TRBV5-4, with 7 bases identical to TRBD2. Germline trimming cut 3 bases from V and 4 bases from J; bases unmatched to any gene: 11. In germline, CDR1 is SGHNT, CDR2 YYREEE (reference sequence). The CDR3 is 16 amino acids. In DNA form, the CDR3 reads TGTGCCAGCAGCTCCACCGGCGGGGGATGGGCAGATACGCAGTATTTT. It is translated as CASSSTGGGWADTQYF.

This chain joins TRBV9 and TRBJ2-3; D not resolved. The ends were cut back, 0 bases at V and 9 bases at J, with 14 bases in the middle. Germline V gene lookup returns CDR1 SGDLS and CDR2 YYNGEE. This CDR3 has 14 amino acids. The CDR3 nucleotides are TGTGCCAGCAGCGTAGGCGACTCGCTCGGGACGCAGTATTTT. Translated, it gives CASSVGDSLGTQYF.

CDR3 nucleotide sequence: TGTGCCAGCAGAACCTCGGTCAATGAGCAGTTCTTC. It yields the protein CASRTSVNEQFF. The genes are TRBV6-5 and TRBJ2-1; D gene unclear. V shed 6 bases and J shed 6 bases, with 9 bases lying between them. Germline V gives CDR1 MNHEY, CDR2 SVGAGI. CDR3 length: 12 amino acids.

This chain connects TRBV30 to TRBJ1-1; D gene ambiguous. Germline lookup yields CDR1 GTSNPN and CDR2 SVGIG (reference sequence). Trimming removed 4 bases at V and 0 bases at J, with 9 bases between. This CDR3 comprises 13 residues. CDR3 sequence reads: CAWTVLVNTEAFF. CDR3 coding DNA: TGTGCCTGGACGGTATTGGTGAACACTGAAGCTTTCTTT.

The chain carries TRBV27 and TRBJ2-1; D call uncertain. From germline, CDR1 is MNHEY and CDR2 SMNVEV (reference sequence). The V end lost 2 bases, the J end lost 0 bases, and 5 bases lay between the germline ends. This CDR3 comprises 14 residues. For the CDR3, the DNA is TGTGCCAGCAGTTTACCGGGCTCCTACAATGAGCAGTTCTTC. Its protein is CASSLPGSYNEQFF.

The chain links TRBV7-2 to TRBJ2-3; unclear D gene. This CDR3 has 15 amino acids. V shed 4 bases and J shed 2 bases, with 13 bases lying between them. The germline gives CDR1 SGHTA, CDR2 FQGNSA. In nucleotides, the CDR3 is TGTGCCAGCAGCTCTAAGACGGGTTACACAGATACGCAGTATTTT. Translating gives CASSSKTGYTDTQYF.

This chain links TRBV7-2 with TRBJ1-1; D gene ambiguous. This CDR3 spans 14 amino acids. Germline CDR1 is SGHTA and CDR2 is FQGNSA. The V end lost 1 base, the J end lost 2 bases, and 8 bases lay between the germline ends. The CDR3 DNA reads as TGTGCCAGCAGCTTAGGGCCCCTTAACACTGAAGCTTTCTTT. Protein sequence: CASSLGPLNTEAFF.

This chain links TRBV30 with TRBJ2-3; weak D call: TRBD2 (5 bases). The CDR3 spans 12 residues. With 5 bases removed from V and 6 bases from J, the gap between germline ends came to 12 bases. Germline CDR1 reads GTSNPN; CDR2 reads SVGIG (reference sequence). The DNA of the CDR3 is TGTGCCTGGGGATCTGGCGGGGATACGCAGTATTTT. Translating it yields CAWGSGGDTQYF.

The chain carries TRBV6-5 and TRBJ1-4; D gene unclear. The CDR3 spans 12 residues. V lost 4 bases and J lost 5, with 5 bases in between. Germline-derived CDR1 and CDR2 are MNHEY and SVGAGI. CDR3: CASSSRNEKLFF. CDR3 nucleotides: TGTGCCAGCAGTTCCAGAAATGAAAAACTGTTTTTT.

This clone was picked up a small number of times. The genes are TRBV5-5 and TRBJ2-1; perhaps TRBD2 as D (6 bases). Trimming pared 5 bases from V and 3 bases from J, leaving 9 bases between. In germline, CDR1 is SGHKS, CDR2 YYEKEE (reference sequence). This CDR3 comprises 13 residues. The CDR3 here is CASRRESYNEQFF. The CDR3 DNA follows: TGTGCCAGCAGACGGGAGAGCTACAATGAGCAGTTCTTC.

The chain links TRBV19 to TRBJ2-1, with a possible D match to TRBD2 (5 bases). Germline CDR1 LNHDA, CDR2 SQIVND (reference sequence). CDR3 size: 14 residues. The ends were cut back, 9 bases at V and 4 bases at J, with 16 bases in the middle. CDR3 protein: CASHVGVAYNEQFF. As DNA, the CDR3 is TGTGCCAGCCACGTCGGGGTTGCTTACAATGAGCAGTTCTTC. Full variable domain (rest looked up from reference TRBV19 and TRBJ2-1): DGGITQSPKYLFRKEGQNVTLSCEQNLNHDAMYWYRQDPGQGLRLIYYSQIVNDFQKGDIAEGYSVSREKKESFPLTVTSAQKNPTAFYLCASHVGVAYNEQFFGPGTRLTVL.

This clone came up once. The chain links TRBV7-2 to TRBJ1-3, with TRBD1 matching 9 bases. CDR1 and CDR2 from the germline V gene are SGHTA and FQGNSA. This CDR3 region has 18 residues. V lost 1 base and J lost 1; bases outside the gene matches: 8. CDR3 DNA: TGTGCCAGCAGCTTAGGAATCGTGGGGACAGGGTCTGGAAACACCATATATTTT. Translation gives CASSLGIVGTGSGNTIYF.

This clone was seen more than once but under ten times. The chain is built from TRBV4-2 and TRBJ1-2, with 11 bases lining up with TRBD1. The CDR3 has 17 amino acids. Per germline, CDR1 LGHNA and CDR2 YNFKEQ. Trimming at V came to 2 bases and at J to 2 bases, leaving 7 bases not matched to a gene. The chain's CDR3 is CASSQTGQGALNYGYTF. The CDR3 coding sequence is TGTGCCAGCAGCCAAACCGGACAGGGGGCGCTCAACTATGGCTACACCTTC.

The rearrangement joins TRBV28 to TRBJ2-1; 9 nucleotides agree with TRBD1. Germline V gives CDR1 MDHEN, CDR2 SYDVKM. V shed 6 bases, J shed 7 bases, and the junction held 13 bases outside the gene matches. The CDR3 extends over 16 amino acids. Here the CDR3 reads CASSSSGTGPNNEQFF. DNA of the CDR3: TGTGCCAGCAGCAGCTCCGGGACAGGGCCTAATAATGAGCAGTTCTTC.

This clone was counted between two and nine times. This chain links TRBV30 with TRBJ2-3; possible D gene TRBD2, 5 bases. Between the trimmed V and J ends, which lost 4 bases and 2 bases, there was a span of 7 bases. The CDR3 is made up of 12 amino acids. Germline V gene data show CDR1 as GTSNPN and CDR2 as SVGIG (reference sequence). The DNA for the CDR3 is TGTGCCTGGAACCGGGACACAGATACGCAGTATTTT. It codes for CAWNRDTDTQYF.